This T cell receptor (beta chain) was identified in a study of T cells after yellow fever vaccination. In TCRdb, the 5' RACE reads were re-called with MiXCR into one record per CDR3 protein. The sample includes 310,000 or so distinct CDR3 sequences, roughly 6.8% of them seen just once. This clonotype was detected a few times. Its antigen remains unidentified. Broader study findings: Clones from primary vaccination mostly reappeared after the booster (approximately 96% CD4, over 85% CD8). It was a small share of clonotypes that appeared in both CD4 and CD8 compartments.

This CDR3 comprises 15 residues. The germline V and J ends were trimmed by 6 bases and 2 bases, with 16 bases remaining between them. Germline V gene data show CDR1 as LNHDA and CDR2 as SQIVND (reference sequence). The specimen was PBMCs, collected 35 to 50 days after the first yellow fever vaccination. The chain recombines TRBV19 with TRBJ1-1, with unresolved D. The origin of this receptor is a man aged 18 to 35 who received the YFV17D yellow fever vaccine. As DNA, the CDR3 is TGTGCCAGTAGAATCGAGGACGTTGCAAACACTGAAGCTTTCTTT. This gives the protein CASRIEDVANTEAFF.